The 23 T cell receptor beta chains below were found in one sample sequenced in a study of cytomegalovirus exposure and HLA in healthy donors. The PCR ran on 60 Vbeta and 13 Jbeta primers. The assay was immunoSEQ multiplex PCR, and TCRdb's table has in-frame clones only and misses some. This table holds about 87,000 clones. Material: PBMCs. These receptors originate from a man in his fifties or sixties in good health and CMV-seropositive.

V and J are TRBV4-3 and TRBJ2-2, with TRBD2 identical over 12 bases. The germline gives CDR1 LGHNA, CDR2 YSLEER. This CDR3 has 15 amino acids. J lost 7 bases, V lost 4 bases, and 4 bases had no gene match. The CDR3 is CASSPGLAGNGELFF. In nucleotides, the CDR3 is TGCGCCAGCAGCCCGGGACTAGCGGGTAACGGGGAGCTGTTTTTT.

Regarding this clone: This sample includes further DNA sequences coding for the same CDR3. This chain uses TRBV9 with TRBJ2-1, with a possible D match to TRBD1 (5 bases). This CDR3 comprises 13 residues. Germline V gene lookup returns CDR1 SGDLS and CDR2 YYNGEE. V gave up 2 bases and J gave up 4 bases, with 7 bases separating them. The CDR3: CASSVDSYNEQFF. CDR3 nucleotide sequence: TGTGCCAGCAGCGTCGACAGTTACAATGAGCAGTTCTTC.

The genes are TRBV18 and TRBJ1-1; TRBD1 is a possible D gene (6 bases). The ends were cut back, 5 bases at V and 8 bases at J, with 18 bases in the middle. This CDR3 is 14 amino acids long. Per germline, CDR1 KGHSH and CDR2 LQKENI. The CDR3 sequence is CASSSQGRWMEAFF. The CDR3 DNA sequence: TGTGCCAGCTCATCGCAGGGGCGGTGGATGGAAGCTTTCTTT.

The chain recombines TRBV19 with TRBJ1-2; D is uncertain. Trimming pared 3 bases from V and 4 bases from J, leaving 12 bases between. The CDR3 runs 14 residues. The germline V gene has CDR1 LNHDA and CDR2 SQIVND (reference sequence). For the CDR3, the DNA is TGTGCCAGTAGTATCGGAGAGCTAGGCTATGGCTACACCTTC. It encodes CASSIGELGYGYTF.

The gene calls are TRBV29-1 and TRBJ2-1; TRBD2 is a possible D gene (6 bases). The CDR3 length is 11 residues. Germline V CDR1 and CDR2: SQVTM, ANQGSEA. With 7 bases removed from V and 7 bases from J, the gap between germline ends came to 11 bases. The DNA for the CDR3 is TGCAGCGGGGGGACTTTTAATGAGCAGTTCTTC. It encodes CSGGTFNEQFF.

In DNA, the CDR3 is TGTGCCAGCAGTTACTCTCGGGGGACAGGGGGAAATGAAGCTTTCTTT. As protein: CASSYSRGTGGNEAFF. V gene TRBV6-6 combines with J gene TRBJ1-1; 11 bases are a match to TRBD1. The CDR3 has 16 residues. CDR1 is MNHNY and CDR2 is SVGAGI in the germline V gene (reference sequence). V trimming: 0 bases; J trimming: 7 bases; junction bases outside the gene matches: 7.

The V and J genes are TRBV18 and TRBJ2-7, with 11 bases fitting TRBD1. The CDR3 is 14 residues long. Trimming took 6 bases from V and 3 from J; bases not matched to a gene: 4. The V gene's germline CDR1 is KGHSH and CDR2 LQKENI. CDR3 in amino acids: CASSPGTGGYEQYF. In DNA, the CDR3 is TGTGCCAGCTCCCCTGGGACAGGGGGCTACGAGCAGTACTTC. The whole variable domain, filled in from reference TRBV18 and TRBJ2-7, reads NAGVMQNPRHLVRRRGQEARLRCSPMKGHSHVYWYRQLPEEGLKFMVYLQKENIIDESGMPKERFSAEFPKEGPSILRIQQVVRGDSAAYFCASSPGTGGYEQYFGPGTRLTVT.

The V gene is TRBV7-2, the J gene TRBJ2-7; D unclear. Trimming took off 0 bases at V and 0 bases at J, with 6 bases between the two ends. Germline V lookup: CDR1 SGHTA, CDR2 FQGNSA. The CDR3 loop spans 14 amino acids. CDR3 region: CASSLAPSSYEQYF. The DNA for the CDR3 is TGTGCCAGCAGCTTAGCTCCTAGCTCCTACGAGCAGTACTTC.

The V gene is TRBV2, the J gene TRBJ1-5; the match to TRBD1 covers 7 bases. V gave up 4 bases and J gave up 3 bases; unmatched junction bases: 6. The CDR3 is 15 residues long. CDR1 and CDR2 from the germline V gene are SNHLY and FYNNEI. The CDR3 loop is CASSAQGKDNQPQHF. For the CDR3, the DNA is TGTGCCAGCAGTGCACAGGGGAAGGACAATCAGCCCCAGCATTTT.

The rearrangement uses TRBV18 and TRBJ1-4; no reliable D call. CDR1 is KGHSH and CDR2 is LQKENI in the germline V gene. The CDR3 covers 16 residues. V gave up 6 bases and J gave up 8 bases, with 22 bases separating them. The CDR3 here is CASSPSWRGPGEKLFF. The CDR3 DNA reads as TGTGCCAGCTCCCCAAGTTGGCGTGGGCCGGGAGAAAAACTGTTTTTT.

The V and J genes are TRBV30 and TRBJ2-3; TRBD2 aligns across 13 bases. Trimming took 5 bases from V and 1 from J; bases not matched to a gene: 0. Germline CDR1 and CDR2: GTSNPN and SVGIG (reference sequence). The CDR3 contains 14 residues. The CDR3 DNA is TGTGCCTGGGGACTAGCGGGAGGCACAGATACGCAGTATTTT. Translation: CAWGLAGGTDTQYF.

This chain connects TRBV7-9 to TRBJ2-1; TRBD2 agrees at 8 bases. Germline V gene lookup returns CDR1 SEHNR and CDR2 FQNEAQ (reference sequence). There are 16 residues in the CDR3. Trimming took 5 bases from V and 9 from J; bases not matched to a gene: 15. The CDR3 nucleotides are TGTGCCAGCAGCCCAAGAGGGACTAGAAGTCCGGGTGAGCAGTTCTTC. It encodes CASSPRGTRSPGEQFF.

The CDR3 spells CAWSAPGGFGNQPQHF. The CDR3 DNA reads TGTGCCTGGAGCGCTCCAGGGGGCTTCGGCAATCAGCCCCAGCATTTT. The gene calls are TRBV30 and TRBJ1-5; TRBD1 aligns across 8 bases. With V trimmed by 3 bases and J by 2 bases, 9 bases remained unmatched. The CDR3 spans 16 residues. Germline CDR1 and CDR2: GTSNPN and SVGIG (reference sequence).

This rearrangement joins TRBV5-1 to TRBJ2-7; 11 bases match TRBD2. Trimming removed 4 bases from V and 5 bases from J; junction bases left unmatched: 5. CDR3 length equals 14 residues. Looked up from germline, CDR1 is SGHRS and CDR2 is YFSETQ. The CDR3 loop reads CASSATSGSDEQYF. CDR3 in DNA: TGCGCCAGCAGCGCAACTAGCGGGAGTGACGAGCAGTACTTC. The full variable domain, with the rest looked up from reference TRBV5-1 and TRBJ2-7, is KAGVTQTPRYLIKTRGQQVTLSCSPISGHRSVSWYQQTPGQGLQFLFEYFSETQRNKGNFPGRFSGRQFSNSRSEMNVSTLELGDSALYLCASSATSGSDEQYFGPGTRLTVT.

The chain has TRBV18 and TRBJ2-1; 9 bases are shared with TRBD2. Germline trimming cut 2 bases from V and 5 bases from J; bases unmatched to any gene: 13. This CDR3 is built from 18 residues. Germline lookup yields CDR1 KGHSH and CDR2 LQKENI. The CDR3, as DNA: TGTGCCAGCTCACCAGTGGCCCCCAGGACTAGCGTTGACAATGAGCAGTTCTTC. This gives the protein CASSPVAPRTSVDNEQFF. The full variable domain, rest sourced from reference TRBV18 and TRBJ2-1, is NAGVMQNPRHLVRRRGQEARLRCSPMKGHSHVYWYRQLPEEGLKFMVYLQKENIIDESGMPKERFSAEFPKEGPSILRIQQVVRGDSAAYFCASSPVAPRTSVDNEQFFGPGTRLTVL.

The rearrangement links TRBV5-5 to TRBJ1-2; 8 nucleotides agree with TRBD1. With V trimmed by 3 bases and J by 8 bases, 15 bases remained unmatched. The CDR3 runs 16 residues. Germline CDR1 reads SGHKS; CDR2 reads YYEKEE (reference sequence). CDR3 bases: TGTGCCAGCAGCTCGGTGGTCTTGGACAGGGTGGGAGGCTACACCTTC. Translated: CASSSVVLDRVGGYTF.

The CDR3 region has the DNA TGTGCCAGCAGCCCCCGGGACAGAACTATCCATGGCTACACCTTC. Translation: CASSPRDRTIHGYTF. V is TRBV7-9 and J is TRBJ1-2; 7 bases are shared with TRBD1. The CDR3 extends over 15 amino acids. CDR1 is SEHNR, CDR2 FQNEAQ, per germline (reference sequence). V lost 5 bases, J lost 6 bases, and 12 bases stayed unmatched.

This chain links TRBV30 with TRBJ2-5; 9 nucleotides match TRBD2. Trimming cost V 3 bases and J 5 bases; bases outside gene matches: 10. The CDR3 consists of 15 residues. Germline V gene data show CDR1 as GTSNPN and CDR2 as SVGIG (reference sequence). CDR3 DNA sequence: TGTGCCTGGAGCTGGCTAGCGGGATCTCAGGAGACCCAGTACTTC. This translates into CAWSWLAGSQETQYF.

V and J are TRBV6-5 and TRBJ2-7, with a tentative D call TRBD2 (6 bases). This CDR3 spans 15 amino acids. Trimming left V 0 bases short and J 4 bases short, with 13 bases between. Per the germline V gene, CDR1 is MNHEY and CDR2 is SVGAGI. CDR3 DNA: TGTGCCAGCAGTTACTCGGATAGCGGATATTACGAGCAGTACGTC. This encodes CASSYSDSGYYEQYV.

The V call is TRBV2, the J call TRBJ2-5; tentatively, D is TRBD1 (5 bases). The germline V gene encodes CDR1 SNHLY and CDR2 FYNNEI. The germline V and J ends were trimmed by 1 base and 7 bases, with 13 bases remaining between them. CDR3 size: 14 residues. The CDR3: CASSEDPGMGTQYF. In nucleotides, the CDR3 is TGTGCCAGCAGTGAAGATCCAGGGATGGGGACCCAGTACTTC. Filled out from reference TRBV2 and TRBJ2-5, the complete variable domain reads EPEVTQTPSHQVTQMGQEVILRCVPISNHLYFYWYRQILGQKVEFLVSFYNNEISEKSEIFDDQFSVERPDGSNFTLKIRSTKLEDSAMYFCASSEDPGMGTQYFGPGTRLLVL.

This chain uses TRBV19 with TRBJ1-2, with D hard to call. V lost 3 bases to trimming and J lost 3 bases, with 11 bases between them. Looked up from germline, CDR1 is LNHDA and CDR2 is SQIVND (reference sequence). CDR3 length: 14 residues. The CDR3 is CASSIGVYHYGYTF. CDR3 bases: TGTGCCAGTAGTATTGGAGTCTACCACTATGGCTACACCTTC.

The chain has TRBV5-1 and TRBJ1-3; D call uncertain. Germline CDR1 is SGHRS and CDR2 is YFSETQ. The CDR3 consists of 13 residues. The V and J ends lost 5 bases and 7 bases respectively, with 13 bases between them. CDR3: CASSSVNGNTIYF. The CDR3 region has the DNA TGCGCCAGCAGTTCTGTTAACGGGAACACCATATATTTT.

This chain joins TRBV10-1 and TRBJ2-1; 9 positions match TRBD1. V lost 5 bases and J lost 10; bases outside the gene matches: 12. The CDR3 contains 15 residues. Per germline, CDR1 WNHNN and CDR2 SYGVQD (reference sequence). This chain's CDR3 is CASSSTGTGYGEQFF. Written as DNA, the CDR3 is TGCGCCAGCAGTTCTACCGGGACAGGGTACGGGGAGCAGTTCTTC.